The source of this T cell receptor (beta chain) is a study of blood T cells in healthy people across ages. V shed 0 bases and J shed 2 bases, with 12 bases lying between them. CDR1 SGHRS and CDR2 YFSETQ come from the germline V gene. The CDR3 has 16 residues. Primers used in a second PCR of roughly 7 to 12 cycles were a sample-barcoded 5' primer and a J-beta primer mix. MiXCR, run by TCRdb on the 5' RACE reads, gives a single entry per CDR3 protein. The table records about 1.6 million distinct CDR3 sequences, around 36% of them present only once. The rearrangement links TRBV5-1 to TRBJ2-1, with a possible D match to TRBD1 (5 bases). The receptor was isolated from a woman under 40 in good health. Sample: blood. For the CDR3, the DNA is TGCGCCAGCAGCTTGGAAAAGGGGAACCCCTACAATGAGCAGTTCTTC. Translating it yields CASSLEKGNPYNEQFF.